The clone carrying this TCR beta chain was counted many times. Germline and junction disagree at one end, which may indicate a read error. TCRdb processed the 5' RACE reads anew with MiXCR; each CDR3 protein has one entry. Of 45,000 to 55,000 distinct CDR3 sequences listed, around 26% are singletons. Purified naive CD4+ T cells were depleted of CD25+ Tregs. Germline CDR1 KGHSH, CDR2 LQKENI. This CDR3 has 12 residues. This TCR derives from a female donor with breast cancer. The specimen was tumor-infiltrating naive CD4+ T cells sorted from the breast tumor. The subset was: naive CD4+ T cells, CD4+CD45RA+CD25-. The V gene is TRBV18, the J gene TRBJ1-1; no definite D call. The CDR3 loop is CASSQGYTEAFF. DNA for the CDR3: TGCGCCAGCAGCCAAGGCTACACTGAAGCTTTCTTT.